The next 30 T cell receptor beta chains were all read from a single sample in a study of T cell responses to AZD1222 COVID-19 vaccine. Generated by immunoSEQ multiplex PCR, the TCRdb table keeps only in-frame clones and is missing some. Of 150,000 to 160,000 clones in the sample, about 88% were seen once. This specimen was peripheral blood, taken on day 0 of AZD1222 vaccination. These receptors were obtained from an adult in good health.

The V and J genes are TRBV7-2 and TRBJ1-6; unclear D gene. Germline V gene data show CDR1 as SGHTA and CDR2 as FQGNSA. V lost 5 bases, J lost 10 bases, and 12 bases lay in between. The CDR3 loop spans 13 amino acids. The CDR3 region is CASSADGRSPLHF. In DNA form, the CDR3 reads TGTGCCAGCAGCGCGGACGGAAGATCACCCCTCCACTTT.

This chain joins TRBV6-5 and TRBJ1-3, with 10 bases that match TRBD1. CDR3 size: 14 residues. Germline trimming cut 5 bases from V and 8 bases from J; bases unmatched to any gene: 6. Germline loops: CDR1 MNHEY, CDR2 SVGAGI. This CDR3 is CASSPGTGVYTIYF. The CDR3 DNA follows: TGTGCCAGCAGTCCCGGGACAGGGGTGTACACCATATATTTT.

V usage is TRBV3-1 (or the pseudogene TRBV3-2) and J usage is TRBJ2-7; a weak D match, TRBD1 (5 bases). Trimming shortened V by 1 base and J by 9 bases, and 10 bases separated the two germline ends. The CDR3 consists of 12 residues. Per germline, CDR1 LGHDT and CDR2 YNNKEL (reference sequence). The chain's CDR3 is CASSQVGQGQYF. Here the CDR3 DNA reads TGTGCCAGCAGCCAAGTCGGGCAGGGGCAGTACTTC.

The chain combines TRBV11-3 with TRBJ2-3, with 9 bases lining up with TRBD2. There are 15 residues in the CDR3. V lost 2 bases to trimming and J lost 6 bases; unmatched junction nucleotides: 6. Looked up from germline, CDR1 is SGHNT and CDR2 is YENEEA. DNA of the CDR3: TGTGCCAGCAGCTTAATTAGCGGGGGCGGGGATACGCAGTATTTT. It codes for CASSLISGGGDTQYF.

The V and J genes are TRBV5-6 and TRBJ1-2; 8 bases map to TRBD1. The length of the CDR3 is 13 residues. The V gene end was trimmed by 1 base and the J gene end by 7 bases; junction bases not matched to a gene: 3. In germline, CDR1 is SGHDT, CDR2 YYEEEE. In DNA form, the CDR3 reads TGTGCCAGCAGCTTGACAGGGGGATTTGGCTACACCTTC. Its protein is CASSLTGGFGYTF.

Details on this clone: At the DNA level, this CDR3 is encoded by other sequences in the same sample as well. V and J are TRBV5-1 and TRBJ2-2, with D tentatively TRBD1 (5 bases). The germline V gene has CDR1 SGHRS and CDR2 YFSETQ. Trimming pared 4 bases from V and 1 base from J, leaving 8 bases between. The CDR3 is 14 residues long. The CDR3 loop is CASSPGQNTGELFF. CDR3 nucleotide sequence: TGCGCCAGCAGCCCTGGACAGAACACCGGGGAGCTGTTTTTT.

The chain joins TRBV15 to TRBJ1-1; D is unclear. This CDR3 contains 13 residues. The V end lost 0 bases, the J end lost 5 bases, and 7 bases lay between the germline ends. Germline V gene data show CDR1 as LNHNV and CDR2 as YYDKDF (reference sequence). The CDR3 reads CATSRDPGTEAFF. DNA of the CDR3: TGTGCCACCAGCAGAGATCCAGGAACTGAAGCTTTCTTT.

CDR3 residues: CASSQGTANRGPNEKLFF. The CDR3 coding sequence is TGTGCCAGCAGCCAAGGGACCGCCAACAGGGGACCTAATGAAAAACTGTTTTTT. The V gene is TRBV3-1 (or the pseudogene TRBV3-2), the J gene TRBJ1-4; TRBD1 matches 7 bases. From germline, CDR1 is LGHDT and CDR2 YNNKEL (reference sequence). The CDR3 is made up of 18 amino acids. The V gene end was trimmed by 1 base and the J gene end by 3 bases; junction bases not matched to a gene: 11.

The V and J genes are TRBV19 and TRBJ1-1, with D unresolved. This CDR3 region has 12 residues. The germline gives CDR1 LNHDA, CDR2 SQIVND (reference sequence). Trimming stripped 4 bases from V and 1 base from J, with 4 bases between. CDR3 protein: CASSSTNTEAFF. The CDR3 bases are TGTGCCAGTAGTAGCACGAACACTGAAGCTTTCTTT.

J is TRBJ1-4 and V is TRBV19; tentatively, D is TRBD1 (5 bases). Germline lookup yields CDR1 LNHDA and CDR2 SQIVND (reference sequence). CDR3 length: 14 residues. The V end was cut by 3 bases, the J end by 7 bases, with 12 bases between. Written as DNA, the CDR3 is TGTGCCAGTAGTATTTCCGGGGGTGGTGAAAAACTGTTTTTT. It is translated as CASSISGGGEKLFF. Combining the CDR3 with reference TRBV19 and TRBJ1-4 gives the whole variable domain DGGITQSPKYLFRKEGQNVTLSCEQNLNHDAMYWYRQDPGQGLRLIYYSQIVNDFQKGDIAEGYSVSREKKESFPLTVTSAQKNPTAFYLCASSISGGGEKLFFGSGTQLSVL.

The chain is built from TRBV7-3 and TRBJ2-2; 8 bases map to TRBD2. The trim removed 1 base at V and 0 bases at J, leaving 4 bases unmatched. Germline assignment: CDR1 SGHTA and CDR2 FQGTGA. This CDR3 region has 17 residues. The CDR3 sequence: CASSLNPGGPNTGELFF. DNA of the CDR3: TGTGCCAGCAGCTTAAACCCGGGGGGGCCGAACACCGGGGAGCTGTTTTTT.

The V gene is TRBV25-1, the J gene TRBJ1-2; a possible D gene is TRBD1 (6 bases). V gave up 3 bases and J gave up 10 bases, with 18 bases separating them. The CDR3 has 14 amino acids. CDR1 MGHDK and CDR2 SYGVNS come from the germline V gene. CDR3 coding DNA: TGTGCCAGCAGTGAGAACAGGGATGGGTCCCACTACACCTTC. As protein: CASSENRDGSHYTF.

V usage is TRBV2 and J usage is TRBJ2-7; D unclear. The V gene's germline CDR1 is SNHLY and CDR2 FYNNEI. With 3 bases removed from V and 4 bases from J, the gap between germline ends came to 10 bases. CDR3 size: 13 residues. For the CDR3, the DNA is TGTGCCAGCAGTGACGGGCAGTGGTACGAGCAGTACTTC. It yields the protein CASSDGQWYEQYF. Drawing the rest from reference TRBV2 and TRBJ2-7, the complete variable domain is EPEVTQTPSHQVTQMGQEVILRCVPISNHLYFYWYRQILGQKVEFLVSFYNNEISEKSEIFDDQFSVERPDGSNFTLKIRSTKLEDSAMYFCASSDGQWYEQYFGPGTRLTVT.

V and J are TRBV20-1 and TRBJ2-4; D unclear. V was shortened by 3 bases and J by 5 bases, with 5 bases between the two germline ends. This CDR3 comprises 11 residues. Germline values: CDR1 DFQATT, CDR2 SNEGSKA (reference sequence). Here the CDR3 DNA reads TGCAGTGCTAGCCCTGAAAACATTCAGTACTTC. This encodes CSASPENIQYF.

In DNA form, the CDR3 reads TGTGCCAGCAGACGGACAGGGGGCCATGGCTACACCTTC. Amino acid sequence: CASRRTGGHGYTF. The rearrangement joins TRBV28 to TRBJ1-2, with 11 bases that match TRBD1. Germline CDR1 reads MDHEN; CDR2 reads SYDVKM. This CDR3 has 13 amino acids. The junction had 3 bases not matched to a gene; V was cut back by 6 bases and J by 6 bases.

The chain links TRBV14 to TRBJ1-2; D perhaps matches TRBD1 (6 bases). Trimming removed 0 bases at V and 7 bases at J, with 12 bases between. In germline, CDR1 is SGHDN, CDR2 FVKESK. This CDR3 has 14 residues. The CDR3 bases are TGTGCCAGCAGCCAAGATCAGGGGTTCGCTGGCTACACCTTC. This codes for CASSQDQGFAGYTF.

CDR3 protein: CASSRDSTNYGYTF. The CDR3, as DNA: TGTGCCAGCAGCAGGGACAGTACTAACTATGGCTACACCTTC. The chain links TRBV7-8 to TRBJ1-2; 7 bases match TRBD1. The CDR3 extends over 14 amino acids. Per the germline V gene, CDR1 is SGHVS and CDR2 is FQNEAQ. The junction had 3 bases not matched to a gene; V was cut back by 5 bases and J by 0 bases.

The V call is TRBV3-1 (or the pseudogene TRBV3-2), the J call TRBJ1-1; D remains ambiguous. Trimming cost V 4 bases and J 1 base, with 4 bases left between them. CDR1 LGHDT and CDR2 YNNKEL come from the germline V gene (reference sequence). This CDR3 is built from 12 residues. The CDR3: CASSRRNTEAFF. For the CDR3, the DNA is TGTGCCAGCAGCCGAAGGAACACTGAAGCTTTCTTT.

This sequence joins TRBV9 and TRBJ1-1; D not certain. Trimming cost V 1 base and J 6 bases, with 7 bases left between them. Germline V gene sequence: CDR1 SGDLS, CDR2 YYNGEE. The CDR3 runs to 12 residues. The DNA of the CDR3 is TGTGCCAGCAGCGTAACGGGAGCTGAAGCTTTCTTT. Encoded protein: CASSVTGAEAFF.

This clone turned up a few times. As DNA, the CDR3 is TGTGCCAGCAGCTTAGTGGGGGGCGGCACTGAAGCTTTCTTT. This gives the protein CASSLVGGGTEAFF. The gene calls are TRBV7-8 and TRBJ1-1; possibly TRBD1 for D (6 bases). Germline CDR1 reads SGHVS; CDR2 reads FQNEAQ. The CDR3 totals 14 residues. V lost 1 base and J 4 bases, leaving 10 bases between the germline ends.

This chain joins TRBV4-1 and TRBJ1-3, with D possibly TRBD1 on 5 matching bases. From germline, CDR1 is MGHRA and CDR2 YSYEKL. The V end lost 1 base, the J end lost 0 bases, and 10 bases lay between the germline ends. The CDR3 consists of 16 residues. The CDR3 is CASSQGPGNSGNTIYF. DNA for the CDR3: TGCGCCAGCAGCCAAGGCCCAGGGAACTCTGGAAACACCATATATTTT.

This clone was picked up a small number of times. This rearrangement joins TRBV28 to TRBJ1-1; D perhaps matches TRBD1 (5 bases). The CDR3 consists of 14 residues. CDR1 is MDHEN, CDR2 SYDVKM, per germline. Trimming pared 5 bases from V and 1 base from J, leaving 11 bases between. CDR3 sequence reads: CASSMDNSNTEAFF. CDR3 coding DNA: TGTGCCAGCAGTATGGACAACTCGAACACTGAAGCTTTCTTT.

V usage is TRBV4-1 and J usage is TRBJ1-2; D is unclear. The V gene lost 1 base and the J gene lost 4 bases, with 4 bases spanning the gap. Germline V lookup: CDR1 MGHRA, CDR2 YSYEKL. CDR3 length equals 12 residues. The CDR3 loop reads CASSQVSYGYTF. The CDR3 DNA follows: TGCGCCAGCAGCCAAGTAAGCTATGGCTACACCTTC.

This clone has only one observation. The chain links TRBV10-3 to TRBJ2-3; 7 bases align to TRBD2. Trimming at V came to 3 bases and at J to 6 bases, leaving 6 bases not matched to a gene. The V gene's germline CDR1 is ENHRY and CDR2 SYGVKD. The CDR3 spans 14 residues. CDR3 nucleotides: TGTGCCATCAGTGATGGGCGGGGGACGGATACGCAGTATTTT. This codes for CAISDGRGTDTQYF.

This chain uses TRBV20-1 with TRBJ2-7; D is ambiguous. The length of the CDR3 is 13 residues. Trimming cost V 4 bases and J 1 base, with 11 bases left between them. CDR1 DFQATT and CDR2 SNEGSKA come from the germline V gene (reference sequence). The CDR3 sequence is CSANDGPSYEQYF. The CDR3 coding sequence is TGCAGTGCTAATGACGGACCGTCCTACGAGCAGTACTTC.

This clone has only one observation. CDR3 DNA: TGTGCCAGCAGCCCGACCTACCGGGACAGGGGAAACATTCAGTACTTC. Translation gives CASSPTYRDRGNIQYF. This rearrangement joins TRBV5-6 to TRBJ2-4; 10 bases match TRBD1. The CDR3 totals 16 residues. Germline V gene lookup returns CDR1 SGHDT and CDR2 YYEEEE. The V and J ends lost 4 bases and 6 bases, in that order; junction bases with no gene match: 10.

This clone occurred once. The genes are TRBV19 and TRBJ2-1; TRBD2 aligns across 7 bases. The CDR3 covers 15 residues. V gave up 6 bases and J gave up 5 bases; unmatched junction bases: 10. Germline loops: CDR1 LNHDA, CDR2 SQIVND (reference sequence). The CDR3 coding sequence is TGTGCCAGTAGGCCTGGGGGGGGTCCCAACAATGAGCAGTTCTTC. Encoded protein: CASRPGGGPNNEQFF. The full variable domain, its missing parts supplied by reference TRBV19 and TRBJ2-1, is DGGITQSPKYLFRKEGQNVTLSCEQNLNHDAMYWYRQDPGQGLRLIYYSQIVNDFQKGDIAEGYSVSREKKESFPLTVTSAQKNPTAFYLCASRPGGGPNNEQFFGPGTRLTVL.

This CDR3 reads CASSLGQGAFEAFF. The DNA for the CDR3 is TGCGCCAGCAGCTTGGGACAGGGGGCGTTTGAAGCTTTCTTT. This chain joins TRBV5-1 and TRBJ1-1, with 10 bases identical to TRBD1. The V segment lost 0 bases and the J segment 7 bases; nucleotides outside the gene matches: 3. The CDR3 runs to 14 residues. Germline V gene data show CDR1 as SGHRS and CDR2 as YFSETQ.

The genes are TRBV10-1 and TRBJ1-6; D gene ambiguous. The CDR3 extends over 13 amino acids. V dropped 2 bases and J dropped 10 bases, with 9 bases sitting between them. Germline-derived CDR1 and CDR2 are WNHNN and SYGVQD (reference sequence). The CDR3 spells CASSEDGGSPLHF. CDR3 nucleotides: TGCGCCAGCAGTGAGGACGGAGGCTCACCCCTCCACTTT.

The rearrangement joins TRBV6-2 or TRBV6-3 to TRBJ2-7; no definite D call. Germline V gives CDR1 MNHEY, CDR2 SVGEGT. The CDR3 extends over 11 amino acids. The ends were cut back, 5 bases at V and 3 bases at J, with 5 bases in the middle. In DNA form, the CDR3 reads TGTGCCAGCAGTAAATACTACGAGCAGTACTTC. It specifies CASSKYYEQYF.